This T cell receptor beta chain was sequenced for a study of radiation and T cells in renal cell carcinoma. Per the germline V gene, CDR1 is SGDLS and CDR2 is YYNGEE. V lost 4 bases to trimming and J lost 11 bases, with 21 bases between them. The CDR3 loop spans 14 amino acids. Study-level points and caveats: Without pretreatment biopsies, baseline tumor clonotype presence was undetermined.

This clone was observed once. What it binds is not known. Repertoires were generated with immunoSEQ multiplex PCR, while TCRdb's copy carries only in-frame clones and drops some. The repertoire holds 150,000 to 200,000 clones, about 85% seen once, with 10% to 12% in the top ten. The time point: blood 4 weeks post-SBRT, at nephrectomy. The sample's treatment: 15 Gy SBRT to primary tumor, nephrectomy 4 weeks later. Nephrectomy followed 15 Gy stereotactic body radiation by 4 weeks. After SBRT, blood was collected at 2 and 4 weeks, plus baseline. This renal cell carcinoma was of the clear cell type. Sample: blood, taken from a patient whose treatment included radiotherapy and nephrectomy. The receptor was derived from a woman aged 50 to 60 with renal cell carcinoma. The V and J genes are TRBV9 and TRBJ1-1; D not resolved. For the CDR3, the DNA is TGTGCCAGCAGCTTTCGGACCGGTGGGGAGAGGGCTTTCTTT. Amino acids: CASSFRTGGERAFF. Looking up the rest from reference TRBV9 and TRBJ1-1 gives the full variable domain: DSGVTQTPKHLITATGQRVTLRCSPRSGDLSVYWYQQSLDQGLQFLIQYYNGEERAKGNILERFSAQQFPDLHSELNLSSLELGDSALYFCASSFRTGGERAFFGQGTRLTVV.